These 27 T cell receptor beta chains were all obtained from the same sample, sequenced in a study of blood T cells in healthy people across ages. The authors ran a second PCR of 7 to 11 cycles using a sample-barcoded 5' primer and a J-beta primer mix. TCRdb processed the 5' RACE reads anew with MiXCR; each CDR3 protein has one entry. The profile shows roughly 1.4 million distinct CDR3 sequences, around 59% of them singletons. The sample was blood. Receptor source: a man aged 18 to 35 in good health.

The rearrangement links TRBV6-2 or TRBV6-3 to TRBJ2-7; D is possibly TRBD2 (6 bases). CDR1 is MNHEY, CDR2 SVGEGT, per germline. Trimming shortened V by 8 bases and J by 4 bases, and 15 bases separated the two germline ends. This CDR3 comprises 13 residues. The CDR3 nucleotides are TGTGCCAGCGGCAGCGGGCCTCTTTACGAGCAGTACTTC. Its protein product is CASGSGPLYEQYF.

This clonotype was detected only once. The chain links TRBV6-2 or TRBV6-3 to TRBJ1-1; weak D call: TRBD1 (6 bases). V lost 8 bases, J lost 4 bases, and 11 bases lay in between. Germline assignment: CDR1 MNHEY and CDR2 SVGEGT. The CDR3 length is 12 residues. CDR3 sequence: CASAGTLTEAFF. CDR3 DNA sequence: TGTGCCAGCGCCGGGACACTCACTGAAGCTTTCTTT.

The chain is built from TRBV12-3 or TRBV12-4 and TRBJ2-3; D unclear. The V end was cut by 3 bases, the J end by 2 bases, with 9 bases between. The CDR3 is 14 amino acids. The chain's CDR3 is CASSLLSVTDTQYF. Written as DNA, the CDR3 is TGTGCCAGCAGTTTGTTATCGGTCACAGATACGCAGTATTTT.

The chain uses TRBV6-5 and TRBJ2-1; TRBD2 matches 11 bases. The DNA end favors TRBJ2-7, so the J call may be wrong. From germline, CDR1 is MNHEY and CDR2 SVGAGI. The CDR3 is made up of 17 amino acids. CDR3 nucleotide sequence: TGTGCCAGCAGTTCGCCTCGACTAGCGGGATACTACAATGAGCAGTACTTC. Amino acid sequence: CASSSPRLAGYYNEQYF.

The chain is built from TRBV25-1 and TRBJ2-3; 8 bases match TRBD1. The germline V gene encodes CDR1 MGHDK and CDR2 SYGVNS. V trimming: 4 bases; J trimming: 4 bases; junction bases outside the gene matches: 13. The CDR3 is 17 amino acids. The CDR3 DNA reads as TGTGCCAGCAGTGCTATAAACCGGGACAGGCCTGCAGATACGCAGTATTTT. Its translation is CASSAINRDRPADTQYF.

V usage is TRBV27 and J usage is TRBJ1-2; possible D gene TRBD1, 5 bases. This CDR3 is built from 14 residues. Germline lookup yields CDR1 MNHEY and CDR2 SMNVEV (reference sequence). Trimming removed 5 bases from V and 4 bases from J, with 14 bases in between. The CDR3 spells CASSKPVQGYGYTF. In nucleotides, the CDR3 is TGTGCCAGCAGTAAACCGGTTCAGGGCTATGGCTACACCTTC.

The chain carries TRBV27 and TRBJ2-1, with 14 bases identical to TRBD2. With V trimmed by 6 bases and J by 10 bases, 14 bases remained unmatched. The CDR3 loop spans 17 amino acids. The germline V gene encodes CDR1 MNHEY and CDR2 SMNVEV (reference sequence). The CDR3 sequence: CASSTPGLAGAMEEQFF. The CDR3 DNA reads as TGTGCCAGCAGCACACCGGGACTAGCGGGAGCAATGGAAGAGCAGTTCTTC.

The gene calls are TRBV20-1 and TRBJ2-3; D possibly corresponds to TRBD2 (5 bases). V dropped 3 bases and J dropped 3 bases, with 13 bases sitting between them. CDR3 length: 14 amino acids. CDR1 is DFQATT, CDR2 SNEGSKA, per germline (reference sequence). The CDR3 protein is CSASISSRTDTQYF. Here the CDR3 DNA reads TGCAGTGCTAGTATCTCTAGCAGAACAGATACGCAGTATTTT.

The rearrangement uses TRBV6-5 and TRBJ2-5; D not resolved. The CDR3 has 14 residues. Germline CDR1 reads MNHEY; CDR2 reads SVGAGI. The V gene lost 1 base and the J gene lost 1 base, with 7 bases spanning the gap. CDR3 sequence reads: CASSYWSAQETQYF. As DNA, the CDR3 is TGTGCCAGCAGTTACTGGTCAGCCCAAGAGACCCAGTACTTC.

The chain carries TRBV27 and TRBJ2-3; 8 bases map to TRBD2. The trim removed 7 bases at V and 2 bases at J, leaving 14 bases unmatched. Germline CDR1 is MNHEY and CDR2 is SMNVEV (reference sequence). This CDR3 region has 17 residues. Here the CDR3 reads CASTLSSQRGNTDTQYF. The CDR3 nucleotides read TGTGCCAGCACCCTATCGTCCCAGCGGGGGAACACAGATACGCAGTATTTT.

V usage is TRBV15 and J usage is TRBJ2-7; the match to TRBD2 covers 8 bases. This CDR3 is 13 amino acids long. Germline values: CDR1 LNHNV, CDR2 YYDKDF (reference sequence). The J segment lost 7 bases and the V segment lost 8 bases, leaving 10 bases of the junction unmatched. CDR3 amino acids: CATGAGGYNEQYF. Here the CDR3 DNA reads TGTGCCACCGGGGCGGGAGGCTACAATGAGCAGTACTTC.

This chain joins TRBV7-9 and TRBJ2-1; the D gene could be TRBD1 or TRBD2 (5 bases each). CDR1 is SEHNR, CDR2 FQNEAQ, per germline (reference sequence). Trimming took 1 base from V and 7 from J, leaving 14 bases between them. The CDR3 is 15 residues long. The CDR3 DNA reads as TGTGCCAGCAGCTTAGAAGGCCAGGGAGAGAATGAGCAGTTCTTC. Encoded protein: CASSLEGQGENEQFF.

The chain recombines TRBV29-1 with TRBJ2-3; 7 bases agree with TRBD1. Trimming at V came to 5 bases and at J to 5 bases, leaving 4 bases not matched to a gene. Looked up from germline, CDR1 is SQVTM and CDR2 is ANQGSEA. This CDR3 comprises 12 residues. The CDR3 loop is CSVPQGIDTQYF. Here the CDR3 DNA reads TGCAGCGTTCCACAGGGGATAGATACGCAGTATTTT.

This clonotype was recorded a few times. The rearrangement joins TRBV6-4 to TRBJ2-6; possibly TRBD1 or TRBD2 for D (5 bases each). Germline V gene sequence: CDR1 MRHNA, CDR2 SNTAGT. This CDR3 region has 15 residues. V was cut by 2 bases and J by 0 bases, with 5 bases left in between. CDR3 nucleotides: TGTGCCAGCAGTGACGGGGGCTCTGGGGCCAACGTCCTGACTTTC. This sequence encodes CASSDGGSGANVLTF.

This clonotype was seen a handful of times. The chain joins TRBV12-3 or TRBV12-4 to TRBJ1-2, with 7 bases fitting TRBD1. The CDR3 is 14 amino acids. Trimming at V came to 5 bases and at J to 5 bases, leaving 8 bases not matched to a gene. As DNA, the CDR3 is TGTGCCAGCAGTCCCATGACAGGGTCTTATGGCTACACCTTC. It encodes CASSPMTGSYGYTF.

The chain combines TRBV20-1 with TRBJ2-1; D is uncertain. The germline gives CDR1 DFQATT, CDR2 SNEGSKA (reference sequence). The CDR3 extends over 13 amino acids. Trimming stripped 5 bases from V and 6 bases from J, with 14 bases between. In DNA, the CDR3 is TGCAGTGCTGGGTGGACGGGCGCCAATGAGCAGTTCTTC. This translates into CSAGWTGANEQFF.

The CDR3 loop reads CASSDKGANTEAFF. CDR3 bases: TGTGCCAGCAGCGATAAGGGTGCGAACACTGAAGCTTTCTTT. This sequence joins TRBV9 and TRBJ1-1, with D uncertain. V lost 3 bases to trimming and J lost 1 base, with 10 bases between them. CDR3 length: 14 amino acids. Germline V CDR1 and CDR2: SGDLS, YYNGEE.

For the CDR3, the DNA is TGTGCCAGCAGCTTCCTCGGGGCAGATACGCAGTATTTT. Translated, it gives CASSFLGADTQYF. The J gene is TRBJ2-3, the V gene TRBV7-2, with D possibly matching TRBD2 (5 bases). This CDR3 comprises 13 residues. CDR1 is SGHTA and CDR2 is FQGNSA in the germline V gene. V was shortened by 3 bases and J by 4 bases, with 8 bases between the two germline ends.

This clonotype has a single count. This chain links TRBV4-3 with TRBJ2-2; TRBD1 matches at 7 bases. The CDR3 is made up of 16 amino acids. Trimming cost V 1 base and J 3 bases; bases outside gene matches: 5. CDR1 and CDR2 (germline): LGHNA, YSLEER. CDR3 DNA sequence: TGCGCCAGCAGCCAAGTCGGGACAGCGGACACCGGGGAGCTGTTTTTT. It translates to CASSQVGTADTGELFF.

The chain combines TRBV29-1 with TRBJ1-2, with 9 bases that match TRBD1. V lost 4 bases and J lost 7; bases outside the gene matches: 1. This CDR3 comprises 11 residues. Germline V gene lookup returns CDR1 SQVTM and CDR2 ANQGSEA. The CDR3 sequence is CSVATGGGYTF. In nucleotides, the CDR3 is TGCAGCGTTGCGACAGGGGGTGGCTACACCTTC. Combining the CDR3 with reference TRBV29-1 and TRBJ1-2 gives the whole variable domain SAVISQKPSRDICQRGTSLTIQCQVDSQVTMMFWYRQQPGQSLTLIATANQGSEATYESGFVIDKFPISRPNLTFSTLTVSNMSPEDSSIYLCSVATGGGYTFGSGTRLTVV.

The chain has TRBV29-1 and TRBJ2-7, with 8 bases lining up with TRBD1. Looked up from germline, CDR1 is SQVTM and CDR2 is ANQGSEA. V was clipped by 6 bases and J by 3 bases; unmatched bases: 7. The length of the CDR3 is 13 residues. CDR3 DNA: TGCAGCGTCAGGGGGACAGGTATCTACGAGCAGTACTTC. Translated: CSVRGTGIYEQYF.

V is TRBV5-4 and J is TRBJ1-1, with a possible D match to TRBD1 (5 bases). Between the trimmed V and J ends, which lost 4 bases and 3 bases, there was a span of 16 bases. Germline V gene lookup returns CDR1 SGHNT and CDR2 YYREEE (reference sequence). The CDR3 spans 15 residues. The CDR3 DNA follows: TGTGCCAGCAGCATGTCGACGGACAAAGACACTGAAGCTTTCTTT. The encoded protein is CASSMSTDKDTEAFF.

This rearrangement joins TRBV7-2 to TRBJ2-5; D remains ambiguous. Germline CDR1 reads SGHTA; CDR2 reads FQGNSA. The CDR3 is made up of 13 amino acids. The germline V and J ends were trimmed by 5 bases and 8 bases, with 15 bases remaining between them. The CDR3 loop is CASSPDTLSTQYF. CDR3 DNA sequence: TGTGCCAGCAGCCCTGACACGCTTAGTACCCAGTACTTC. The whole variable domain, filled in from reference TRBV7-2 and TRBJ2-5, reads GAGVSQSPSNKVTEKGKDVELRCDPISGHTALYWYRQSLGQGLEFLIYFQGNSAPDKSGLPSDRFSAERTGGSVSTLTIQRTQQEDSAVYLCASSPDTLSTQYFGPGTRLLVL.

This clonotype appeared a few times. This rearrangement joins TRBV6-5 to TRBJ1-2; the match to TRBD1 covers 8 bases. The CDR3 runs to 18 residues. J was trimmed by 2 bases and V by 4 bases; bases with no gene match: 15. Germline CDR1 reads MNHEY; CDR2 reads SVGAGI. The CDR3 here is CASSSSDSGRDRNYGYTF. CDR3 DNA: TGTGCCAGCAGTTCGTCTGATTCAGGAAGGGACAGGAACTATGGCTACACCTTC.

V and J are TRBV3-1 and TRBJ2-2, with D perhaps TRBD2 (6 bases). Germline V lookup: CDR1 LGHDT, CDR2 YNNKEL (reference sequence). The CDR3 length is 15 residues. V lost 0 bases and J 5 bases, leaving 10 bases between the germline ends. Written as DNA, the CDR3 is TGTGCCAGCAGCCAAGATTGGGGGGTTACCGGGGAGCTGTTTTTT. This encodes CASSQDWGVTGELFF.

This chain links TRBV6-2 or TRBV6-3 with TRBJ2-6; the D is unclear. The CDR3 length is 17 residues. Germline V lookup: CDR1 MNHEY, CDR2 SVGEGT. The V and J ends lost 6 bases and 0 bases respectively, with 15 bases between them. The CDR3 region has the DNA TGTGCCAGCAGCCCCCGGACCTGGAGCTCTGGGGCCAACGTCCTGACTTTC. Translating it yields CASSPRTWSSGANVLTF.

This chain connects TRBV3-1 to TRBJ2-1, with D maybe TRBD1 (5 bases). Germline CDR1 and CDR2: LGHDT and YNNKEL (reference sequence). The CDR3 covers 16 residues. Trimming took 0 bases from V and 6 from J, leaving 15 bases between them. The CDR3 region has the DNA TGTGCCAGCAGCCAAGATTACGGCAGGGAAGTCAATGAGCAGTTCTTC. Residues: CASSQDYGREVNEQFF.